Below, 21 T cell receptor beta chains from the same sample are listed, as sequenced in a study of blood T cell repertoires in COVID-19. Sequenced by immunoSEQ multiplex PCR; TCRdb stores in-frame clones only, minus some. This table holds hundreds of thousands of clones, roughly nine tenths found once. Sample: PBMCs or T cells enriched from blood (not recorded which). All receptors come from a man between 18 and 29 years old who had recovered from COVID-19.

This chain links TRBV29-1 with TRBJ2-7, with 13 bases identical to TRBD2. Germline V CDR1 and CDR2: SQVTM, ANQGSEA. With V trimmed by 6 bases and J by 5 bases, 7 bases remained unmatched. The CDR3 is made up of 14 amino acids. The CDR3 DNA sequence: TGCAGCGTAGGAGGACTAGCGGGAGTTCACGAGCAGTACTTC. Its protein product is CSVGGLAGVHEQYF.

This clone was recorded once. This chain uses TRBV7-7 with TRBJ2-1, with D possibly matching TRBD1 (5 bases). The V end lost 5 bases, the J end lost 6 bases, and 11 bases lay between the germline ends. The CDR3 covers 13 residues. Per the germline V gene, CDR1 is SSHAT and CDR2 is FNYEAQ (reference sequence). This chain's CDR3 is CASSPGLGNEQFF. The CDR3 bases are TGTGCCAGCAGCCCAGGGCTGGGCAATGAGCAGTTCTTC.

V is TRBV6-5 and J is TRBJ1-4; tentatively, D is TRBD1 (5 bases). CDR3 length: 14 residues. The V gene's germline CDR1 is MNHEY and CDR2 SVGAGI. Trimming left V 2 bases short and J 4 bases short, with 8 bases between. CDR3 nucleotides: TGTGCCAGCAGTTACGGCCAGGGTAATGAAAAACTGTTTTTT. This gives the protein CASSYGQGNEKLFF.

The chain has TRBV5-8 and TRBJ1-6; D is perhaps TRBD1 (6 bases). This CDR3 is 13 amino acids long. Germline V lookup: CDR1 SGHTS, CDR2 YDEGEE. V lost 6 bases to trimming and J lost 9 bases, with 13 bases between them. This CDR3 is CASNAQGVSPLHF. The DNA for the CDR3 is TGTGCCAGCAACGCACAGGGAGTTTCACCCCTCCACTTT.

CDR3 DNA: TGTGCCAGCAGTTCGGGACAGGGCTACGAGCAGTACTTC. Its translation is CASSSGQGYEQYF. The V call is TRBV12-3 or TRBV12-4, the J call TRBJ2-7; the match to TRBD1 covers 9 bases. The length of the CDR3 is 13 residues. J was trimmed by 3 bases and V by 4 bases; bases with no gene match: 1.

The chain combines TRBV9 with TRBJ1-5; TRBD1 matches at 7 bases. V was clipped by 0 bases and J by 6 bases; unmatched bases: 3. This CDR3 region has 14 residues. Germline loops: CDR1 SGDLS, CDR2 YYNGEE. This CDR3 reads CASSVGGGVQPQHF. The CDR3 DNA is TGTGCCAGCAGCGTAGGAGGGGGCGTTCAGCCCCAGCATTTT.

The rearrangement uses TRBV2 and TRBJ2-4, with unresolved D. Trimming pared 11 bases from V and 3 bases from J, leaving 14 bases between. Germline CDR1 and CDR2: SNHLY and FYNNEI. The CDR3 covers 13 residues. The CDR3 DNA is TGTGCCTCCTCATGGTCGGGCAAAAACATTCAGTACTTC. It specifies CASSWSGKNIQYF.

This rearrangement joins TRBV27 to TRBJ2-3, with TRBD1 matching over 8 bases. The CDR3 is 13 amino acids. Germline values: CDR1 MNHEY, CDR2 SMNVEV (reference sequence). V lost 6 bases and J lost 3; bases outside the gene matches: 2. CDR3: CASRDRATDTQYF. The DNA for the CDR3 is TGTGCCAGCAGGGACAGGGCAACAGATACGCAGTATTTT.

This chain uses TRBV4-3 with TRBJ2-5; D might be TRBD2 (6 bases). Germline-derived CDR1 and CDR2 are LGHNA and YSLEER. This CDR3 is 15 amino acids long. Deletions cut 4 bases from V and 5 bases from J, with 17 bases between. This CDR3 is CASSPRGGWIETQYF. CDR3 nucleotide sequence: TGCGCCAGCAGCCCTCGGGGAGGCTGGATCGAGACCCAGTACTTC.

The V and J genes are TRBV3-1 (or the pseudogene TRBV3-2) and TRBJ2-3; TRBD2 aligns across 8 bases. The CDR3 length is 16 residues. With 1 base clipped from V and 2 bases from J, the junction kept 5 bases outside the gene matches. Germline CDR1 and CDR2: LGHDT and YNNKEL (reference sequence). CDR3 DNA: TGTGCCAGCAGCCAAGCCAGCGGGAGTGTCACAGATACGCAGTATTTT. Translated, it gives CASSQASGSVTDTQYF.

The V call is TRBV9, the J call TRBJ2-1, with TRBD2 as a possible D gene (5 bases). The CDR3 sequence is 14 residues long. Trimming stripped 4 bases from V and 4 bases from J, with 12 bases between. Germline V gene lookup returns CDR1 SGDLS and CDR2 YYNGEE. The CDR3 region has the DNA TGTGCCAGCAGCATCTCCTCGGGGTACAATGAGCAGTTCTTC. It encodes CASSISSGYNEQFF.

The V gene is TRBV5-4, the J gene TRBJ2-7, with 9 bases fitting TRBD2. In germline, CDR1 is SGHNT, CDR2 YYREEE (reference sequence). V was clipped by 4 bases and J by 7 bases; unmatched bases: 12. This CDR3 has 15 amino acids. In DNA, the CDR3 is TGTGCCAGCAGCCCTGCGGGGACTAGCTTTAGGGAGCAGTACTTC. It encodes CASSPAGTSFREQYF. The whole variable domain, filled in from reference TRBV5-4 and TRBJ2-7, reads ETGVTQSPTHLIKTRGQQVTLRCSSQSGHNTVSWYQQALGQGPQFIFQYYREEENGRGNFPPRFSGLQFPNYSSELNVNALELDDSALYLCASSPAGTSFREQYFGPGTRLTVT.

The rearrangement uses TRBV9 and TRBJ2-5; possibly TRBD1 for D (5 bases). The CDR3 loop spans 14 amino acids. Germline lookup yields CDR1 SGDLS and CDR2 YYNGEE. Trimming stripped 6 bases from V and 1 base from J, with 13 bases between. DNA for the CDR3: TGTGCCAGCAACACAGGAGTCATCCAAGAGACCCAGTACTTC. Residues: CASNTGVIQETQYF.

This clone was detected a few times. The gene calls are TRBV6-4 and TRBJ1-2; D uncertain. CDR1 and CDR2 from the germline V gene are MRHNA and SNTAGT. Trimming shortened V by 3 bases and J by 2 bases, and 10 bases separated the two germline ends. This CDR3 is 14 amino acids long. The chain's CDR3 is CASSEGRTNYGYTF. CDR3 bases: TGTGCCAGCAGTGAGGGCAGAACGAACTATGGCTACACCTTC.

The chain has TRBV14 and TRBJ2-3; possibly TRBD1 for D (5 bases). Trimming shortened V by 10 bases and J by 4 bases, and 12 bases separated the two germline ends. The CDR3 covers 12 residues. The germline V gene encodes CDR1 SGHDN and CDR2 FVKESK. This CDR3 is CATSWGADTQYF. CDR3 in DNA: TGTGCCACCTCTTGGGGCGCAGATACGCAGTATTTT.

The V gene is TRBV14, the J gene TRBJ2-7; 7 bases fit TRBD1. The CDR3 totals 15 residues. Germline CDR1 reads SGHDN; CDR2 reads FVKESK. V dropped 2 bases and J dropped 3; count of bases not matched to a gene: 7. CDR3 protein: CASSQQWDRDYEQYF. As DNA, the CDR3 is TGTGCCAGCAGCCAACAATGGGACAGAGACTACGAGCAGTACTTC.

The CDR3 DNA reads as TGTGCCAGCAGCCCCGTGGGGGGGCCGTTCGAGTGGGTCGGGGAGCTGTTTTTT. Translating gives CASSPVGGPFEWVGELFF. V and J are TRBV11-2 and TRBJ2-2; D is possibly TRBD2 (7 bases). The CDR3 consists of 18 residues. CDR1 and CDR2 from the germline V gene are SGHAT and FQNNGV. With 5 bases removed from V and 7 bases from J, the gap between germline ends came to 26 bases.

The chain recombines TRBV10-3 with TRBJ2-3; D uncertain. V gave up 7 bases and J gave up 0 bases, with 8 bases separating them. CDR3 length equals 13 residues. Germline lookup yields CDR1 ENHRY and CDR2 SYGVKD. The CDR3 protein is CAITSGSTDTQYF. The CDR3, as DNA: TGTGCCATCACGTCCGGGAGCACAGATACGCAGTATTTT.

This rearrangement joins TRBV18 to TRBJ2-5; possible D gene TRBD1, 5 bases. The germline V gene has CDR1 KGHSH and CDR2 LQKENI. The CDR3 runs 14 residues. Deletions cut 4 bases from V and 4 bases from J, with 13 bases between. CDR3 DNA sequence: TGTGCCAGCTCACGCGCTGGGGCACCAGAGACCCAGTACTTC. Translated, it gives CASSRAGAPETQYF.

This clone was detected only a few times. V usage is TRBV11-2 and J usage is TRBJ2-2, with D tentatively TRBD2 (7 bases). Trimming shortened V by 5 bases and J by 5 bases, and 27 bases separated the two germline ends. The germline CDR1 and CDR2 sequences are SGHAT and FQNNGV. The CDR3 contains 19 residues. The CDR3 protein is CASSTLGGGALGVTGELFF. The CDR3 DNA follows: TGTGCCAGCAGCACTCTTGGGGGGGGCGCCCTGGGTGTAACCGGGGAGCTGTTTTTT.

The chain couples TRBV18 to TRBJ1-1; 8 bases are shared with TRBD1. V shed 3 bases and J 5 bases; nucleotides not matched to a gene: 5. CDR3 length: 14 residues. Germline CDR1 is KGHSH and CDR2 is LQKENI. The CDR3 sequence: CASSPLDRETEAFF. For the CDR3, the DNA is TGTGCCAGCTCACCCTTGGACAGGGAGACTGAAGCTTTCTTT.